This is a list of T cell receptor beta chains from one sample in a study of T cell repertoires in cytomegalovirus infection. TCRdb fed the reads into MiXCR, producing one record per CDR3 protein. The data contain some 500,000 distinct CDR3 sequences, 40% of them singletons. For these receptors, no antigen is known. Sequenced material: cultured PBMCs, taken from culture after CMV antigen stimulation. These receptors were taken from a human donor in good health (CMV status not recorded). Some clones in this sample may be carry-over from other donors' samples. Each CDR3 is given with its conserved first and last residue.

j_gene: TRBJ2-3
v_gene: TRBV11-2
CDR3aa: CASKGTSGTSTDTQYF

j_gene: TRBJ2-3
v_gene: TRBV19
CDR3aa: CASRSPGTSGRAGKDTQYF

j_gene: TRBJ1-1
v_gene: TRBV18
CDR3aa: CASSPARAPKAFF

j_gene: TRBJ2-7
v_gene: TRBV6-6
CDR3aa: CASKVPQVHEQYF

j_gene: TRBJ2-2
v_gene: TRBV7-6
CDR3aa: CASTKGTPNTGELFF

j_gene: TRBJ2-1
v_gene: TRBV7-2
CDR3aa: CASGRVAGVYNEQFF

j_gene: TRBJ2-2
v_gene: TRBV6-6
CDR3aa: CASSSLATGSKNTGELFF

j_gene: TRBJ2-3
v_gene: TRBV7-2
CDR3aa: CASSFLGTSGSTDTQYF

j_gene: TRBJ2-1
v_gene: TRBV19
CDR3aa: CASSTGSVNEQFF

j_gene: TRBJ1-1
v_gene: TRBV20-1
CDR3aa: CSARDRGSEAFF

j_gene: TRBJ1-3
v_gene: TRBV7-9
CDR3aa: CASSLWGERYLSGNTIYF

j_gene: TRBJ2-1
v_gene: TRBV7-9
CDR3aa: CASSAVSEQFF

j_gene: TRBJ1-1
v_gene: TRBV2
CDR3aa: CASRDAEAFF

j_gene: TRBJ2-5
v_gene: TRBV27
CDR3aa: CASSFSISPGGGVETQYF

j_gene: TRBJ2-1
v_gene: TRBV19
CDR3aa: CASCSGAMDEQFF

j_gene: TRBJ1-2
v_gene: TRBV6-1
CDR3aa: CASSGQAQAANYGYTF

j_gene: TRBJ1-5
v_gene: TRBV6-1
CDR3aa: CASSEAPGVGPQHF

j_gene: TRBJ1-1
v_gene: TRBV28
CDR3aa: CASRASDPSIAEAFF

j_gene: TRBJ2-6
v_gene: TRBV7-9
CDR3aa: CASLVKGTGVSGANVLTF

j_gene: TRBJ2-7
v_gene: TRBV28
CDR3aa: CASRGGAESEQYF

j_gene: TRBJ2-3
v_gene: TRBV7-8
CDR3aa: CASSLEVWERTDTQYF

j_gene: TRBJ1-4
v_gene: TRBV4-2
CDR3aa: CASSPSGTGYEKLFF

j_gene: TRBJ1-5
v_gene: TRBV7-9
CDR3aa: CASSRGGNQPQHF

j_gene: TRBJ2-3
v_gene: TRBV7-2
CDR3aa: CASSLVGADTQYF

j_gene: TRBJ2-1
v_gene: TRBV28
CDR3aa: CASRFRVGYNEQFF

j_gene: TRBJ2-7
v_gene: TRBV7-6
CDR3aa: CASSPFVPGQPAYEQYF

j_gene: TRBJ1-5
v_gene: TRBV6-1
CDR3aa: CASSEALGINQPQHF

j_gene: TRBJ1-5
v_gene: TRBV12-5
CDR3aa: CASGLSSQPQHF

j_gene: TRBJ2-7
v_gene: TRBV20-1
CDR3aa: CSAKPGASSYEQYF

j_gene: TRBJ2-7
v_gene: TRBV6-2/TRBV6-3
CDR3aa: CASSYTGVREQYF

j_gene: TRBJ2-1
v_gene: TRBV11-2
CDR3aa: CASSLRREGLYEQFF

j_gene: TRBJ1-1
v_gene: TRBV6-5
CDR3aa: CASSYQASLHTEAFF

j_gene: TRBJ2-5
v_gene: TRBV7-9
CDR3aa: CASSLMGSGRAQETQYF

j_gene: TRBJ2-3
v_gene: TRBV25-1
CDR3aa: CASKSPTDTQYF

j_gene: TRBJ2-5
v_gene: TRBV12-3/TRBV12-4
CDR3aa: CASSLGQAASVGTQYF

j_gene: TRBJ2-1
v_gene: TRBV6-2/TRBV6-3
CDR3aa: CASSYPEAGVTPSSYNEQFF

j_gene: TRBJ1-3
v_gene: TRBV6-2/TRBV6-3
CDR3aa: CASTVRTGLNTIYF

j_gene: TRBJ2-7
v_gene: TRBV11-2
CDR3aa: CASSSQGQGYYEQYF